These 30 T cell receptor beta chains originate from one sample sequenced in a study of beta chain features in type 1 diabetes. Expressed TCRB transcripts got sequenced, as all isolated RNA was reverse transcribed. Sequenced by immunoSEQ multiplex PCR; TCRdb stores in-frame clones only, minus some. The sample has 120,000 to 150,000 clones; about 44% are singletons. Sample: Tregs from blood. These receptors were obtained from a man aged 18 to 30 in good health.

This sequence joins TRBV6-6 and TRBJ2-1; TRBD2 agrees at 14 bases. In germline, CDR1 is MNHNY, CDR2 SVGAGI (reference sequence). The CDR3 spans 14 residues. J was trimmed by 6 bases and V by 6 bases; bases with no gene match: 1. CDR3 sequence reads: CASRTSGRANEQFF. The CDR3 DNA reads TGTGCCAGCAGGACTAGCGGGAGGGCCAATGAGCAGTTCTTC.

This clone was seen just once. The chain is built from TRBV9 and TRBJ2-4, with D possibly matching TRBD2 (7 bases). V lost 0 bases and J 6 bases, leaving 19 bases between the germline ends. Germline V gene lookup returns CDR1 SGDLS and CDR2 YYNGEE. The CDR3 loop spans 17 amino acids. The CDR3 here is CASSVVDEGGPGNIQYF. DNA for the CDR3: TGTGCCAGCAGCGTAGTTGATGAGGGGGGGCCGGGAAACATTCAGTACTTC.

The rearrangement links TRBV7-2 to TRBJ2-3; TRBD2 might be the D (5 bases). CDR1 is SGHTA and CDR2 is FQGNSA in the germline V gene. V lost 0 bases and J 8 bases, leaving 18 bases between the germline ends. This CDR3 has 16 amino acids. The CDR3 nucleotides are TGTGCCAGCAGCTTAGCGCTAATAGCGCCCGCGGGTACGCAGTATTTT. It encodes CASSLALIAPAGTQYF.

The V call is TRBV27, the J call TRBJ2-5, with TRBD1 as a possible D gene (5 bases). V was pared by 3 bases and J by 1 base, with 12 bases between. Germline lookup yields CDR1 MNHEY and CDR2 SMNVEV (reference sequence). CDR3 size: 15 residues. The CDR3 region has the DNA TGTGCCAGCAGTTTTGTTAGCCAGGGCCAAGAGACCCAGTACTTC. Amino acid sequence: CASSFVSQGQETQYF.

The rearrangement uses TRBV28 and TRBJ2-5; 9 bases fit TRBD2. Germline CDR1 and CDR2: MDHEN and SYDVKM. The CDR3 sequence is 18 residues long. J lost 4 bases, V lost 6 bases, and 18 bases had no gene match. Here the CDR3 DNA reads TGTGCCAGCAGGGAGGGTACTGCGGGAGGGCCTGGACGAGAGACCCAGTACTTC. Translation gives CASREGTAGGPGRETQYF.

This sequence joins TRBV9 and TRBJ1-1; D not certain. Germline CDR1 SGDLS, CDR2 YYNGEE. Trimming removed 3 bases from V and 1 base from J, with 7 bases in between. CDR3 size: 13 residues. CDR3 DNA sequence: TGTGCCAGCAGCGAGTACAAGAACACTGAAGCTTTCTTT. It is translated as CASSEYKNTEAFF.

This clone occurred once. The chain joins TRBV27 to TRBJ2-1; TRBD2 is a possible D gene (6 bases). This CDR3 region has 15 residues. Trimming took 4 bases from V and 9 from J, leaving 19 bases between them. Per the germline V gene, CDR1 is MNHEY and CDR2 is SMNVEV (reference sequence). DNA of the CDR3: TGTGCCAGCAGTTCGCCGGGACTCGGATTGGGTGAGCAGTTCTTC. Its translation is CASSSPGLGLGEQFF.

The chain uses TRBV25-1 and TRBJ1-2; D may be TRBD1 (6 bases). CDR1 is MGHDK and CDR2 is SYGVNS in the germline V gene. The germline V and J ends were trimmed by 3 bases and 4 bases, with 12 bases remaining between them. The CDR3 extends over 14 amino acids. In DNA, the CDR3 is TGTGCCAGCAGTGAGGGGGGGCCGGGCTATGGCTACACCTTC. Translating it yields CASSEGGPGYGYTF.

The CDR3 DNA reads TGCGCCAGCAGCTGGAGAGGACAGGGGGCCCCCGGGGAGCTGTTTTTT. This sequence encodes CASSWRGQGAPGELFF. This sequence joins TRBV5-1 and TRBJ2-2; TRBD1 agrees at 11 bases. The germline V gene has CDR1 SGHRS and CDR2 YFSETQ. Trimming cost V 3 bases and J 6 bases; bases outside gene matches: 7. The CDR3 is made up of 16 amino acids.

V and J are TRBV6-6 and TRBJ2-1; a weak D match, TRBD2 (5 bases). With 2 bases removed from V and 9 bases from J, the gap between germline ends came to 5 bases. The CDR3 totals 11 residues. The germline CDR1 and CDR2 sequences are MNHNY and SVGAGI (reference sequence). CDR3 amino acids: CASSYGGEQFF. The CDR3 DNA sequence: TGTGCCAGCAGTTACGGAGGTGAGCAGTTCTTC.

This clone was seen a handful of times. The chain employs TRBV29-1 and TRBJ1-2; possibly TRBD1 for D (5 bases). The CDR3 has 13 amino acids. Germline V gene sequence: CDR1 SQVTM, CDR2 ANQGSEA. Trimming took off 6 bases at V and 2 bases at J, with 13 bases between the two ends. CDR3 DNA: TGCAGCGTATCGGGACTCCTGAACTATGGCTACACCTTC. It translates to CSVSGLLNYGYTF.

V usage is TRBV5-1 and J usage is TRBJ1-1; 9 bases fit TRBD1. V lost 4 bases to trimming and J lost 4 bases; unmatched junction nucleotides: 8. Germline V gene data show CDR1 as SGHRS and CDR2 as YFSETQ. The CDR3 runs to 15 residues. In DNA form, the CDR3 reads TGCGCCAGCAGCCAAACAGGGGGCGCGGGCACTGAAGCTTTCTTT. Amino acid sequence: CASSQTGGAGTEAFF.

The chain is built from TRBV28 and TRBJ1-1, with D possibly being TRBD1 (6 bases). The CDR3 has 16 amino acids. In germline, CDR1 is MDHEN, CDR2 SYDVKM. Trimming shortened V by 5 bases and J by 0 bases, and 16 bases separated the two germline ends. The chain's CDR3 is CASSAMPGQVNTEAFF. CDR3 nucleotide sequence: TGTGCCAGCAGTGCGATGCCGGGACAAGTGAACACTGAAGCTTTCTTT.

The chain links TRBV6-6 to TRBJ1-1, with D unresolved. The V gene lost 6 bases and the J gene lost 5 bases, with 10 bases spanning the gap. From germline, CDR1 is MNHNY and CDR2 SVGAGI (reference sequence). This CDR3 is 12 amino acids long. CDR3 loop: CASSPGMTEAFF. CDR3 coding DNA: TGTGCCAGCAGCCCGGGGATGACTGAAGCTTTCTTT.

The V gene is TRBV5-4, the J gene TRBJ2-2, with no clear D. This CDR3 has 14 amino acids. Germline-derived CDR1 and CDR2 are SGHNT and YYREEE (reference sequence). V lost 0 bases and J lost 0, with 3 bases in between. This chain's CDR3 is CASSLAANTGELFF. The CDR3 nucleotides read TGTGCCAGCAGCTTGGCAGCGAACACCGGGGAGCTGTTTTTT.

The rearrangement links TRBV4-1 to TRBJ1-4; D is uncertain. This CDR3 region has 15 residues. V shed 8 bases and J shed 3 bases, with 16 bases lying between them. Germline CDR1 is MGHRA and CDR2 is YSYEKL. The CDR3 protein is CASSHRRAPNEKLFF. The CDR3 DNA is TGCGCCAGCTCCCATCGGAGGGCTCCTAATGAAAAACTGTTTTTT.

This clone turned up a few times. The chain recombines TRBV30 with TRBJ1-2; TRBD1 is a possible D gene (6 bases). V lost 0 bases, J lost 3 bases, and 14 bases lay in between. The germline V gene encodes CDR1 GTSNPN and CDR2 SVGIG (reference sequence). The CDR3 is made up of 15 amino acids. CDR3 in DNA: TGTGCCTGGAGTGTACCGCAGGGGACCTACTATGGCTACACCTTC. It specifies CAWSVPQGTYYGYTF.

The sample holds a few counts of this clone. The chain employs TRBV29-1 and TRBJ2-5, with D tentatively TRBD2 (6 bases). From germline, CDR1 is SQVTM and CDR2 ANQGSEA. The germline V and J ends were trimmed by 7 bases and 4 bases, with 16 bases remaining between them. The CDR3 loop spans 13 amino acids. The CDR3 loop reads CSATEGLGETQYF. The CDR3 nucleotides read TGCAGCGCAACGGAGGGCCTCGGAGAGACCCAGTACTTC.

This clone was observed a few times. The chain carries TRBV2 and TRBJ2-7; TRBD1 matches at 9 bases. The V gene's germline CDR1 is SNHLY and CDR2 FYNNEI. The CDR3 is 11 amino acids. Germline trimming cut 6 bases from V and 10 bases from J; bases unmatched to any gene: 4. CDR3 sequence reads: CASRGQGRQYF. The CDR3 DNA is TGTGCCAGCAGGGGACAGGGAAGACAGTACTTC.

Details on this clone: This sample includes further DNA sequences coding for the same CDR3. The J gene is TRBJ2-1, the V gene TRBV9, with D unclear. Germline-derived CDR1 and CDR2 are SGDLS and YYNGEE. This CDR3 contains 13 residues. The ends were cut back, 0 bases at V and 4 bases at J, with 5 bases in the middle. The DNA for the CDR3 is TGTGCCAGCAGCGTAGCCCATTACAATGAGCAGTTCTTC. Its translation is CASSVAHYNEQFF.

The chain couples TRBV28 to TRBJ1-2, with 7 bases that match TRBD1. The V gene end was trimmed by 7 bases and the J gene end by 7 bases; junction bases not matched to a gene: 9. CDR1 and CDR2 from the germline V gene are MDHEN and SYDVKM. The CDR3 sequence is 13 residues long. The DNA of the CDR3 is TGTGCCAGCATCACACAGGGGTTGGGTGGCTACACCTTC. This sequence encodes CASITQGLGGYTF.

A few counts support this clone. This chain links TRBV4-2 with TRBJ2-1; TRBD2 matches 9 bases. Trimming removed 3 bases from V and 2 bases from J; junction bases left unmatched: 8. This CDR3 is 17 amino acids long. Looked up from germline, CDR1 is LGHNA and CDR2 is YNFKEQ. CDR3 residues: CASSQPLAGSTYNEQFF. In nucleotides, the CDR3 is TGTGCCAGCAGCCAGCCACTAGCGGGCTCGACCTACAATGAGCAGTTCTTC.

This clone has more than one count but fewer than ten. The chain carries TRBV5-6 and TRBJ2-5, with D possibly being TRBD2 (5 bases). V was cut by 1 base and J by 5 bases, with 12 bases left in between. Germline assignment: CDR1 SGHDT and CDR2 YYEEEE. This CDR3 region has 14 residues. CDR3 sequence (DNA): TGTGCCAGCAGCTTGTTTGTTCCGGGGGAGACCCAGTACTTC. Encoded protein: CASSLFVPGETQYF.

The CDR3 nucleotides are TGCGCCAACGGGGGTTACAATGAGCAGTTCTTC. It translates to CANGGYNEQFF. The rearrangement links TRBV4-1 to TRBJ2-1; the D gene is possibly TRBD2 (6 bases). This CDR3 has 11 residues. In germline, CDR1 is MGHRA, CDR2 YSYEKL. With 10 bases removed from V and 4 bases from J, the gap between germline ends came to 8 bases.

Concerning this clone itself: This sample includes further DNA sequences coding for the same CDR3. J is TRBJ2-5 and V is TRBV7-2; 12 nucleotides agree with TRBD1. This CDR3 comprises 14 residues. CDR1 and CDR2 from the germline V gene are SGHTA and FQGNSA. The V segment lost 5 bases and the J segment 4 bases; nucleotides outside the gene matches: 2. CDR3 DNA sequence: TGTGCCAGCAGCCGGGACAGGGGGCGAGAGACCCAGTACTTC. It is translated as CASSRDRGRETQYF.

The V gene is TRBV5-1, the J gene TRBJ2-7; TRBD1 aligns across 8 bases. Germline V gives CDR1 SGHRS, CDR2 YFSETQ. V dropped 3 bases and J dropped 0; count of bases not matched to a gene: 5. The CDR3 is 15 residues long. CDR3 region: CASSSGQVSSYEQYF. The DNA for the CDR3 is TGCGCCAGCAGCTCGGGACAGGTAAGCTCCTACGAGCAGTACTTC.

This rearrangement joins TRBV18 to TRBJ1-1, with 7 bases lining up with TRBD1. The CDR3 has 15 residues. The germline V gene encodes CDR1 KGHSH and CDR2 LQKENI. V dropped 1 base and J dropped 0; count of bases not matched to a gene: 2. The CDR3 sequence: CASSPRDRVNTEAFF. The CDR3 DNA reads as TGTGCCAGCTCACCACGAGACAGGGTGAACACTGAAGCTTTCTTT. The full variable domain, with the rest looked up from reference TRBV18 and TRBJ1-1, is NAGVMQNPRHLVRRRGQEARLRCSPMKGHSHVYWYRQLPEEGLKFMVYLQKENIIDESGMPKERFSAEFPKEGPSILRIQQVVRGDSAAYFCASSPRDRVNTEAFFGQGTRLTVV.

This clone was found once. This chain connects TRBV30 to TRBJ1-1; 7 nucleotides agree with TRBD1. Germline V CDR1 and CDR2: GTSNPN, SVGIG (reference sequence). Losses at the gene ends were 2 bases for V and 2 bases for J; bases not matched to a gene: 5. CDR3 length equals 14 residues. The chain's CDR3 is CAWSQGTVNTEAFF. The CDR3, as DNA: TGTGCCTGGAGTCAGGGGACAGTTAACACTGAAGCTTTCTTT. The variable domain in full, completed from reference TRBV30 and TRBJ1-1, reads SQTIHQWPATLVQPVGSPLSLECTVEGTSNPNLYWYRQAAGRGLQLLFYSVGIGQISSEVPQNLSASRPQDRQFILSSKKLLLSDSGFYLCAWSQGTVNTEAFFGQGTRLTVV.

The rearrangement links TRBV10-3 to TRBJ1-5; D not resolved. The CDR3 extends over 12 amino acids. CDR1 is ENHRY and CDR2 is SYGVKD in the germline V gene. V was clipped by 2 bases and J by 4 bases, with 3 bases between them. The CDR3 coding sequence is TGTGCCATCAGTGAGGAGAATCAGCCCCAGCATTTT. This encodes CAISEENQPQHF.

This chain joins TRBV2 and TRBJ2-7, with D unclear. The germline V gene has CDR1 SNHLY and CDR2 FYNNEI. The germline V and J ends were trimmed by 6 bases and 2 bases, with 8 bases remaining between them. The length of the CDR3 is 12 residues. CDR3 in amino acids: CASRALTYEQYF. The CDR3 bases are TGTGCCAGCAGGGCCTTGACCTACGAGCAGTACTTC.